Shown below are 28 T cell receptor beta chains from a single sample sequenced in a study of blood T cell repertoires in COVID-19. The assay was immunoSEQ multiplex PCR, and TCRdb's table has in-frame clones only and misses some. The sample holds 150,000 to 200,000 clones, 85% seen once. The sequenced material came from peripheral blood. The receptors were gathered from a man aged 35-49 years with acute or convalescent COVID-19.

V gene TRBV19 combines with J gene TRBJ1-5, with 9 bases lining up with TRBD1. Germline loops: CDR1 LNHDA, CDR2 SQIVND (reference sequence). The V segment lost 5 bases and the J segment 0 bases; nucleotides outside the gene matches: 8. The CDR3 is made up of 17 amino acids. CDR3 amino acids: CASSSRDRAYSNQPQHF. The CDR3 DNA sequence: TGTGCCAGTAGTTCACGGGACAGGGCCTATAGCAATCAGCCCCAGCATTTT.

The table lists this clone with a count of one. The chain recombines TRBV27 with TRBJ1-6; 10 bases line up with TRBD1. With V trimmed by 5 bases and J by 7 bases, 5 bases remained unmatched. This CDR3 has 15 amino acids. Germline V gene lookup returns CDR1 MNHEY and CDR2 SMNVEV (reference sequence). The DNA of the CDR3 is TGTGCCAGCAGTCCCCAGGGACAGGGGAATTCACCCCTCCACTTT. This encodes CASSPQGQGNSPLHF.

This clone has just one count. V gene TRBV5-8 combines with J gene TRBJ2-1; TRBD2 matches at 12 bases. The V gene end was trimmed by 0 bases and the J gene end by 6 bases; junction bases not matched to a gene: 7. Germline CDR1 and CDR2: SGHTS and YDEGEE. The CDR3 totals 17 residues. As DNA, the CDR3 is TGTGCCAGCAGCTTGGTTCTAGCGGGGGGGCCTTTCAATGAGCAGTTCTTC. This sequence encodes CASSLVLAGGPFNEQFF.

This rearrangement joins TRBV4-3 to TRBJ2-3, with D tentatively TRBD2 (5 bases). CDR1 is LGHNA, CDR2 YSLEER, per germline. V was pared by 0 bases and J by 8 bases, with 12 bases between. CDR3 length: 14 residues. The CDR3 reads CASSQDFRTGTQYF. For the CDR3, the DNA is TGCGCCAGCAGCCAAGATTTCAGGACTGGTACGCAGTATTTT.

The J gene is TRBJ1-2, the V gene TRBV9; 7 bases fit TRBD1. This CDR3 has 16 amino acids. V gave up 3 bases and J gave up 1 base; unmatched junction bases: 9. The germline V gene has CDR1 SGDLS and CDR2 YYNGEE. CDR3 nucleotides: TGTGCCAGCAGCGCCACCGGGACAGTATTTAACTATGGCTACACCTTC. Residues: CASSATGTVFNYGYTF.

V is TRBV19 and J is TRBJ1-1; D is undetermined. CDR1 and CDR2 from the germline V gene are LNHDA and SQIVND (reference sequence). V was pared by 5 bases and J by 6 bases, with 7 bases between. The CDR3 is made up of 11 amino acids. CDR3 sequence reads: CASSEGAEAFF. Here the CDR3 DNA reads TGTGCCAGTAGTGAGGGAGCTGAAGCTTTCTTT.

The chain employs TRBV2 and TRBJ2-2, with TRBD1 identical over 10 bases. The V segment lost 6 bases and the J segment 6 bases; nucleotides outside the gene matches: 13. The CDR3 is made up of 17 amino acids. Germline CDR1 is SNHLY and CDR2 is FYNNEI. DNA of the CDR3: TGTGCCAGCAGCGAGCTTAGGGGACAGGGGAAAGCCGGGGAGCTGTTTTTT. Amino acid sequence: CASSELRGQGKAGELFF.

This clone was observed a handful of times. The chain uses TRBV5-5 and TRBJ1-3; no clear D gene. Germline V gene lookup returns CDR1 SGHKS and CDR2 YYEKEE (reference sequence). V was cut by 4 bases and J by 4 bases, with 15 bases left in between. The CDR3 is made up of 15 amino acids. CDR3 in amino acids: CASSREGFYGNTIYF. The CDR3 bases are TGTGCCAGCAGCCGGGAAGGTTTTTACGGAAACACCATATATTTT.

The CDR3 region is CASSPKQGSLSGYTF. The CDR3, as DNA: TGTGCCAGCAGCCCCAAACAGGGGTCCCTCTCTGGCTACACCTTC. The V and J genes are TRBV7-9 and TRBJ1-2; 7 bases fit TRBD1. Germline values: CDR1 SEHNR, CDR2 FQNEAQ (reference sequence). The CDR3 runs to 15 residues. The V segment lost 5 bases and the J segment 7 bases; nucleotides outside the gene matches: 13.

The chain has TRBV9 and TRBJ2-3; 10 bases are a match to TRBD1. Trimming took 3 bases from V and 4 from J; bases not matched to a gene: 11. The CDR3 is 17 residues long. Germline lookup yields CDR1 SGDLS and CDR2 YYNGEE. The CDR3 sequence: CASSAKPTTGGADTQYF. In DNA form, the CDR3 reads TGTGCCAGCAGCGCTAAGCCAACGACAGGGGGCGCAGATACGCAGTATTTT.

This rearrangement joins TRBV27 to TRBJ1-6, with TRBD1 identical over 7 bases. The V gene end was trimmed by 5 bases and the J gene end by 5 bases; junction bases not matched to a gene: 6. The germline V gene has CDR1 MNHEY and CDR2 SMNVEV (reference sequence). This CDR3 is built from 15 residues. CDR3 in amino acids: CASSLQGQNNSPLHF. The CDR3 region has the DNA TGTGCCAGCAGTCTACAGGGACAGAATAATTCACCCCTCCACTTT.

The gene calls are TRBV30 and TRBJ1-2; 7 bases are a match to TRBD1. Germline V gene data show CDR1 as GTSNPN and CDR2 as SVGIG (reference sequence). CDR3 length: 15 amino acids. V was pared by 1 base and J by 8 bases, with 13 bases of the junction left unmatched. The CDR3 loop is CAWSAYRTGEGGYTF. In nucleotides, the CDR3 is TGTGCCTGGAGTGCCTACAGGACAGGCGAGGGGGGCTACACCTTC.

The chain links TRBV2 to TRBJ1-5; D might be TRBD1 (6 bases). Germline V lookup: CDR1 SNHLY, CDR2 FYNNEI. Deletions cut 5 bases from V and 2 bases from J, with 19 bases between. The CDR3 spans 17 residues. CDR3 sequence: CASSRQASGVGNQPQHF. Here the CDR3 DNA reads TGTGCCAGCAGTCGGCAAGCTTCAGGGGTTGGCAATCAGCCCCAGCATTTT.

The chain's CDR3 is CASSLDRSSYNSPLHF. In DNA, the CDR3 is TGTGCCAGCAGCTTAGACCGGAGCTCCTATAATTCACCCCTCCACTTT. The chain uses TRBV7-9 and TRBJ1-6, with no clear D. CDR3 length: 16 residues. Germline V gene data show CDR1 as SEHNR and CDR2 as FQNEAQ (reference sequence). The V gene lost 1 base and the J gene lost 0 bases, with 7 bases spanning the gap.

V gene TRBV3-1 (or the pseudogene TRBV3-2) combines with J gene TRBJ1-1; D remains ambiguous. There are 14 residues in the CDR3. Germline-derived CDR1 and CDR2 are LGHDT and YNNKEL (reference sequence). Trimming shortened V by 2 bases and J by 0 bases, and 7 bases separated the two germline ends. CDR3 in DNA: TGTGCCAGCAGCCAAAGAGGTGTGAACACTGAAGCTTTCTTT. Amino acids: CASSQRGVNTEAFF.

The V gene is TRBV30, the J gene TRBJ1-2, with 9 bases lining up with TRBD1. The CDR3 has 11 amino acids. Trimming took 5 bases from V and 7 from J; bases not matched to a gene: 2. Germline V CDR1 and CDR2: GTSNPN, SVGIG (reference sequence). The CDR3 here is CAWSTGGGYTF. For the CDR3, the DNA is TGTGCCTGGTCGACAGGGGGTGGCTACACCTTC.

The chain links TRBV19 to TRBJ2-1; 7 bases map to TRBD1. Looked up from germline, CDR1 is LNHDA and CDR2 is SQIVND (reference sequence). CDR3 size: 13 residues. With V trimmed by 1 base and J by 7 bases, 1 base remained unmatched. CDR3 in DNA: TGTGCCAGTAGTATAGCCAGGGGGAATGAGCAGTTCTTC. Translating gives CASSIARGNEQFF.

This chain links TRBV2 with TRBJ1-1; weak D call: TRBD1 (6 bases). CDR1 and CDR2 from the germline V gene are SNHLY and FYNNEI. The V end lost 7 bases, the J end lost 4 bases, and 13 bases lay between the germline ends. The CDR3 has 13 amino acids. CDR3: CASKGDLGTEAFF. The CDR3, as DNA: TGTGCCAGCAAGGGGGATTTGGGCACTGAAGCTTTCTTT.

The chain links TRBV18 to TRBJ1-2; 9 bases fit TRBD1. Unmatched junction bases numbered 9, after V lost 4 bases and J lost 6 bases. This CDR3 spans 15 amino acids. Germline CDR1 is KGHSH and CDR2 is LQKENI. The CDR3 spells CASSRMGQGGDGYTF. The CDR3 nucleotides read TGTGCCAGCTCACGAATGGGACAGGGCGGCGATGGCTACACCTTC.

The chain links TRBV15 to TRBJ2-2, with a weak D call TRBD1 (6 bases). Germline-derived CDR1 and CDR2 are LNHNV and YYDKDF (reference sequence). The CDR3 length is 16 residues. With 1 base removed from V and 0 bases from J, the gap between germline ends came to 9 bases. The CDR3 DNA sequence: TGTGCCACCAGCAGAGGGACAGCCCCGAACACCGGGGAGCTGTTTTTT. Encoded protein: CATSRGTAPNTGELFF. The variable domain in full, with the rest retrieved from reference TRBV15 and TRBJ2-2, is DAMVIQNPRYQVTQFGKPVTLSCSQTLNHNVMYWYQQKSSQAPKLLFHYYDKDFNNEADTPDNFQSRRPNTSFCFLDIRSPGLGDTAMYLCATSRGTAPNTGELFFGEGSRLTVL.

The chain uses TRBV19 and TRBJ1-6; D gene uncertain. The germline V and J ends were trimmed by 3 bases and 7 bases, with 7 bases remaining between them. The CDR3 consists of 13 residues. Germline loops: CDR1 LNHDA, CDR2 SQIVND (reference sequence). The DNA for the CDR3 is TGTGCCAGTAGTATCCAGGAAAATTCACCCCTCCACTTT. Amino acids: CASSIQENSPLHF. The whole variable domain, filled in from reference TRBV19 and TRBJ1-6, reads DGGITQSPKYLFRKEGQNVTLSCEQNLNHDAMYWYRQDPGQGLRLIYYSQIVNDFQKGDIAEGYSVSREKKESFPLTVTSAQKNPTAFYLCASSIQENSPLHFGNGTRLTVT.

As to this clone: This specimen includes other DNA sequences encoding the same CDR3. This chain links TRBV11-2 with TRBJ2-3, with TRBD1 as a possible D gene (6 bases). V was shortened by 1 base and J by 2 bases, with 10 bases between the two germline ends. Germline V gene data show CDR1 as SGHAT and CDR2 as FQNNGV. The CDR3 contains 15 residues. CDR3 in amino acids: CASSLGTVDTDTQYF. DNA of the CDR3: TGTGCCAGCAGCTTAGGGACAGTCGACACAGATACGCAGTATTTT.

The V and J genes are TRBV19 and TRBJ1-5; 8 bases are shared with TRBD1. This CDR3 contains 17 residues. Looked up from germline, CDR1 is LNHDA and CDR2 is SQIVND (reference sequence). Losses at the gene ends were 5 bases for V and 0 bases for J; bases not matched to a gene: 9. The CDR3 DNA follows: TGTGCCAGTAGTCGAGGACAGGGAGACTATAGCAATCAGCCCCAGCATTTT. Amino acid sequence: CASSRGQGDYSNQPQHF. The complete variable domain, with remaining parts taken from reference TRBV19 and TRBJ1-5, reads DGGITQSPKYLFRKEGQNVTLSCEQNLNHDAMYWYRQDPGQGLRLIYYSQIVNDFQKGDIAEGYSVSREKKESFPLTVTSAQKNPTAFYLCASSRGQGDYSNQPQHFGDGTRLSIL.

The rearrangement uses TRBV5-6 and TRBJ2-5, with 9 nucleotides matching TRBD1. The V and J ends lost 4 bases and 5 bases, in that order; junction bases with no gene match: 6. Germline CDR1 reads SGHDT; CDR2 reads YYEEEE. CDR3 length: 14 amino acids. For the CDR3, the DNA is TGTGCCAGCAGCCCGGGACAGGGAGAGGAGACCCAGTACTTC. Translating gives CASSPGQGEETQYF.

CDR3 sequence reads: CSASDRGISYTF. The CDR3 nucleotides read TGCAGTGCTAGTGACAGAGGGATTAGCTACACCTTC. This rearrangement joins TRBV20-1 to TRBJ1-2; the D gene is possibly TRBD1 (5 bases). Trimming cost V 3 bases and J 9 bases, with 14 bases left between them. CDR3 size: 12 residues. Germline V gene lookup returns CDR1 DFQATT and CDR2 SNEGSKA (reference sequence).

The V and J genes are TRBV3-1 (or the pseudogene TRBV3-2) and TRBJ1-2; 7 bases map to TRBD1. J gave up 4 bases and V 2 bases, and 10 bases lay outside the gene matches. Looked up from germline, CDR1 is LGHDT and CDR2 is YNNKEL (reference sequence). This CDR3 is built from 16 residues. The CDR3 spells CASSQLRTGGSYGYTF. CDR3 DNA sequence: TGTGCCAGCAGCCAACTTCGGACAGGAGGGTCCTATGGCTACACCTTC.

This chain joins TRBV30 and TRBJ1-2; D is possibly TRBD1 (6 bases). The CDR3 is 13 residues long. V was pared by 2 bases and J by 9 bases, with 16 bases between. Germline assignment: CDR1 GTSNPN and CDR2 SVGIG (reference sequence). CDR3 in DNA: TGTGCCTGGAGTCATTACCTGGGGGACAGCTACACCTTC. Translation gives CAWSHYLGDSYTF.

The rearrangement uses TRBV2 and TRBJ1-5, with 7 bases matching TRBD1. The CDR3 spans 16 residues. Germline assignment: CDR1 SNHLY and CDR2 FYNNEI. V shed 5 bases and J 0 bases; nucleotides not matched to a gene: 7. This chain's CDR3 is CASSIIGTVSNQPQHF. The CDR3, as DNA: TGTGCCAGCAGTATAATTGGGACAGTTAGCAATCAGCCCCAGCATTTT.